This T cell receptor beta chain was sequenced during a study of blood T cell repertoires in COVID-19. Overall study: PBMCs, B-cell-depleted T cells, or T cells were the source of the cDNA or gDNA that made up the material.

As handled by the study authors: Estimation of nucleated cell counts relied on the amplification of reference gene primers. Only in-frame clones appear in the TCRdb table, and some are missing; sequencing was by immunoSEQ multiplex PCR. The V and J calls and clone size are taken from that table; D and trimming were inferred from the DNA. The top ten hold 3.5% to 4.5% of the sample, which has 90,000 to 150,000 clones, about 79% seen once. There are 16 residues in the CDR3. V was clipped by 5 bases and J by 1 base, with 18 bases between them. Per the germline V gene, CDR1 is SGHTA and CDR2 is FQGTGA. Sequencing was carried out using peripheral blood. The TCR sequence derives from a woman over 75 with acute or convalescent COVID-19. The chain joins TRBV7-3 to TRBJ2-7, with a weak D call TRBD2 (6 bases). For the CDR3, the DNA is TGTGCCAGCAGCCAACACGGTGGGAGGTCTTCCTACGAGCAGTACTTC. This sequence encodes CASSQHGGRSSYEQYF. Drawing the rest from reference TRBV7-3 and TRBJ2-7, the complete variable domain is GAGVSQTPSNKVTEKGKYVELRCDPISGHTALYWYRQSLGQGPEFLIYFQGTGAADDSGLPNDRFFAVRPEGSVSTLKIQRTERGDSAVYLCASSQHGGRSSYEQYFGPGTRLTVT.